The 25 T cell receptor beta chains below come from one sample, sequenced in a study of T cells in Graves' hyperthyroidism and ophthalmopathy. Amplified regions were TCR beta CDR3 sequences from RNA transcripts. HTBI primers were employed in a first-round RT-PCR of the TCR CDR3. MiXCR was run by TCRdb on the multiplex PCR reads, yielding one entry per CDR3 protein. The table shows hundreds of thousands of distinct CDR3 sequences, with 46% occurring only once. Sample: peripheral blood or thyroid tissue (not recorded which). The receptors derive from a woman aged 18 to 35 with Graves' hyperthyroidism.

V usage is TRBV20-1 and J usage is TRBJ1-1, with a tentative D call TRBD1 (5 bases). The germline V gene encodes CDR1 DFQATT and CDR2 SNEGSKA (reference sequence). The CDR3 consists of 12 residues. Trimming left V 1 base short and J 8 bases short, with 11 bases between. The chain's CDR3 is CSARAGRGEAFF. As DNA, the CDR3 is TGCAGTGCTAGAGCGGGGCGGGGAGAAGCTTTCTTT.

The chain combines TRBV7-9 with TRBJ2-7; 8 nucleotides agree with TRBD2. TRBJ2-1 matches the DNA end more closely, so the J call is doubtful. Germline lookup yields CDR1 SEHNR and CDR2 FQNEAQ (reference sequence). The CDR3 spans 14 residues. The CDR3 DNA sequence: TGTGCCAGCACTCGGACTAGCCTCAGCTACGAGCAGTTCTTC. Encoded protein: CASTRTSLSYEQFF.

CDR3 residues: CASSLLTWLTSPLHF. The CDR3 DNA reads as TGTGCCAGCAGTTTACTGACATGGCTGACTTCACCCCTCCACTTT. This rearrangement joins TRBV11-2 to TRBJ1-6; no firm D call. Germline CDR1 SGHAT, CDR2 FQNNGV. This CDR3 comprises 15 residues. V dropped 6 bases and J dropped 9 bases, with 18 bases sitting between them.

The J gene is TRBJ2-7, the V gene TRBV5-1, with D possibly being TRBD1 (5 bases). CDR3 length equals 15 residues. CDR1 is SGHRS and CDR2 is YFSETQ in the germline V gene. V lost 4 bases and J lost 7, with 21 bases in between. The CDR3 region is CASSQYASGKKEQYF. Written as DNA, the CDR3 is TGCGCCAGCAGCCAGTACGCCTCAGGGAAGAAGGAGCAGTACTTC.

About this clonotype itself: A much larger clone lies one base from this, so it may be a read error. This sequence joins TRBV7-3 and TRBJ2-7, with 13 bases fitting TRBD2. Germline V CDR1 and CDR2: SGHTA, FQGTGA. V dropped 5 bases and J dropped 5; count of bases not matched to a gene: 6. The CDR3 length is 15 residues. In DNA form, the CDR3 reads TGTGCCAGCAGCCGGGGACTAGCGGGACCCGACGAGCAGTACTTC. Translated, it gives CASSRGLAGPDEQYF.

V is TRBV10-3 and J is TRBJ1-6, with D tentatively TRBD1 (5 bases). V lost 5 bases and J 3 bases, leaving 14 bases between the germline ends. The germline V gene has CDR1 ENHRY and CDR2 SYGVKD. This CDR3 is built from 16 residues. CDR3 DNA: TGTGCCATCAGTCCCGGGACCGAGAGCTATAATTCACCCCTCCACTTT. Its translation: CAISPGTESYNSPLHF.

This clonotype was counted a few times. V usage is TRBV25-1 and J usage is TRBJ2-2; 8 bases are shared with TRBD1. Germline V gene data show CDR1 as MGHDK and CDR2 as SYGVNS. J lost 1 base, V lost 6 bases, and 7 bases had no gene match. The CDR3 consists of 16 residues. The CDR3 protein is CASSSGQGLNTGELFF. CDR3 coding DNA: TGTGCCAGCAGCTCCGGACAGGGCTTGAACACCGGGGAGCTGTTTTTT.

The chain has TRBV25-1 and TRBJ1-2, with D perhaps matching TRBD1 (5 bases). The CDR3 has 13 amino acids. From germline, CDR1 is MGHDK and CDR2 SYGVNS. Trimming cost V 8 bases and J 3 bases, with 13 bases left between them. CDR3 sequence reads: CASGGTGYYGYTF. The CDR3 nucleotides read TGTGCCAGCGGCGGGACCGGTTACTATGGCTACACCTTC.

This chain links TRBV4-1 with TRBJ2-7, with D tentatively TRBD2 (5 bases). The germline gives CDR1 MGHRA, CDR2 YSYEKL. V gave up 5 bases and J gave up 1 base, with 9 bases separating them. This CDR3 is 13 amino acids long. CDR3 region: CASSDRTSYEQYF. The CDR3, as DNA: TGCGCCAGCAGCGACCGGACTTCCTACGAGCAGTACTTC.

This sequence joins TRBV7-6 and TRBJ1-4; TRBD1 aligns across 12 bases. Germline CDR1 SGHVS, CDR2 FNYEAQ. The CDR3 spans 15 residues. J was trimmed by 8 bases and V by 6 bases; bases with no gene match: 7. CDR3 amino acids: CASSSGQGAEEKLFF. The CDR3 bases are TGTGCCAGCAGTTCGGGACAGGGGGCTGAAGAAAAACTGTTTTTT.

The J gene is TRBJ1-2, the V gene TRBV29-1; the D is unclear. Germline V gives CDR1 SQVTM, CDR2 ANQGSEA. The CDR3 is made up of 12 amino acids. The V end lost 3 bases, the J end lost 3 bases, and 8 bases lay between the germline ends. CDR3: CSVERGDYGYTF. CDR3 DNA sequence: TGCAGCGTTGAGCGGGGAGACTATGGCTACACCTTC.

This clonotype showed up just a few times. This chain joins TRBV7-2 and TRBJ2-5; D might be TRBD1 or TRBD2, each matching 5 bases. Germline lookup yields CDR1 SGHTA and CDR2 FQGNSA. V gave up 6 bases and J gave up 6 bases, with 14 bases separating them. CDR3 length equals 13 residues. CDR3 in amino acids: CASSVDGAQTQYF. CDR3 DNA: TGTGCCAGCAGTGTGGACGGGGCCCAGACCCAGTACTTC.

J is TRBJ1-3 and V is TRBV6-5; D is perhaps TRBD1 (5 bases). The CDR3 loop spans 14 amino acids. The V gene's germline CDR1 is MNHEY and CDR2 SVGAGI. Trimming took 4 bases from V and 4 from J, leaving 11 bases between them. The CDR3 bases are TGTGCCAGCAGTTCCGGGACGCGAGGAAACACCATATATTTT. This codes for CASSSGTRGNTIYF.

V and J are TRBV20-1 and TRBJ2-5; D may be TRBD2 (5 bases). The V gene's germline CDR1 is DFQATT and CDR2 SNEGSKA (reference sequence). V was pared by 2 bases and J by 7 bases, with 11 bases between. This CDR3 contains 12 residues. The DNA of the CDR3 is TGCAGTGCTAGACCCACGGCGGGGACCCAGTACTTC. Its translation is CSARPTAGTQYF.

This sequence joins TRBV7-9 and TRBJ1-2; 9 nucleotides match TRBD1. V gave up 6 bases and J gave up 6 bases; unmatched junction bases: 8. This CDR3 region has 14 residues. Looked up from germline, CDR1 is SEHNR and CDR2 is FQNEAQ (reference sequence). The DNA of the CDR3 is TGTGCCAGCAGTTCCGACAGGGGGTCTAATGGCTACACCTTC. This translates into CASSSDRGSNGYTF. Drawing the rest from reference TRBV7-9 and TRBJ1-2, the complete variable domain is DTGVSQNPRHKITKRGQNVTFRCDPISEHNRLYWYRQTLGQGPEFLTYFQNEAQLEKSRLLSDRFSAERPKGSFSTLEIQRTEQGDSAMYLCASSSDRGSNGYTFGSGTRLTVV.

This clonotype was seen ten or more times. The chain links TRBV9 to TRBJ1-6; D is unclear. CDR3 length: 13 amino acids. V lost 0 bases to trimming and J lost 7 bases, with 5 bases between them. Germline V gene data show CDR1 as SGDLS and CDR2 as YYNGEE. The CDR3 nucleotides are TGTGCCAGCAGCGTAGAGGGAAATTCACCCCTCCACTTT. As protein: CASSVEGNSPLHF.

This sequence joins TRBV2 and TRBJ1-3; tentatively, D is TRBD1 (6 bases). V lost 4 bases, J lost 0 bases, and 13 bases lay in between. Germline V gene sequence: CDR1 SNHLY, CDR2 FYNNEI. The length of the CDR3 is 16 residues. This CDR3 reads CASSGPGTISGNTIYF. The CDR3 nucleotides read TGTGCCAGCAGTGGACCCGGGACAATCTCTGGAAACACCATATATTTT.

Ten or more counts support this clonotype. This chain joins TRBV24-1 and TRBJ1-6; D gene ambiguous. Looked up from germline, CDR1 is KGHDR and CDR2 is SFDVKD. There are 15 residues in the CDR3. V lost 4 bases and J lost 0, with 6 bases in between. Here the CDR3 DNA reads TGTGCCACCAGTGACTCGAGCTCCTATAATTCACCCCTCCACTTT. It is translated as CATSDSSSYNSPLHF.

The rearrangement joins TRBV10-3 to TRBJ1-4, with D possibly matching TRBD1 (5 bases). CDR1 and CDR2 from the germline V gene are ENHRY and SYGVKD. The CDR3 spans 12 residues. The ends were cut back, 0 bases at V and 12 bases at J, with 8 bases in the middle. CDR3 in DNA: TGTGCCATCAGTGAGTCGCGGGGGGAACTGTTTTTT. It codes for CAISESRGELFF.

In its sample, this clonotype was seen once. This chain uses TRBV29-1 with TRBJ1-4; no definite D call. V was shortened by 2 bases and J by 6 bases, with 10 bases between the two germline ends. CDR3 length: 13 amino acids. Germline CDR1 is SQVTM and CDR2 is ANQGSEA. CDR3 protein: CSVEFSGDEKLFF. CDR3 sequence (DNA): TGCAGCGTTGAATTCAGTGGCGATGAAAAACTGTTTTTT.

This clonotype was seen only a few times. The chain carries TRBV19 and TRBJ1-2; 8 bases line up with TRBD1. Germline assignment: CDR1 LNHDA and CDR2 SQIVND (reference sequence). V was pared by 3 bases and J by 6 bases, with 3 bases of the junction left unmatched. The CDR3 contains 13 residues. The CDR3 bases are TGTGCCAGTAGTATTGACAGGGGCAATGGCTACACCTTC. It codes for CASSIDRGNGYTF.

This clonotype appeared a few times. V and J are TRBV7-9 and TRBJ2-7; D could derive from TRBD1 or TRBD2 (5 bases each). Trimming pared 5 bases from V and 0 bases from J, leaving 11 bases between. The CDR3 is 14 amino acids. From germline, CDR1 is SEHNR and CDR2 FQNEAQ (reference sequence). CDR3: CASSLRGASYEQYF. The CDR3 nucleotides read TGTGCCAGCAGCCTTCGGGGCGCCTCCTACGAGCAGTACTTC.

Turning to this clonotype: A read error may explain this, as a much larger clone is one base away. V gene TRBV15 combines with J gene TRBJ2-7; 9 bases map to TRBD2. This CDR3 comprises 16 residues. Germline CDR1 LNHNV, CDR2 YYDKDF (reference sequence). The CDR3 sequence: CAASNHSGRGGYEQYF. CDR3 nucleotides: TGTGCCGCCAGCAACCATAGCGGGAGAGGTGGCTACGAGCAGTACTTC.

The chain joins TRBV19 to TRBJ2-7; 7 bases align to TRBD1. After removal of 3 bases from V and 5 bases from J, the junction contained 7 bases not matched to a gene. This CDR3 has 14 amino acids. Looked up from germline, CDR1 is LNHDA and CDR2 is SQIVND (reference sequence). The CDR3 is CASSMVRGRDEQYF. The CDR3 bases are TGTGCCAGTAGTATGGTAAGGGGGCGCGACGAGCAGTACTTC.

As concerns this clonotype: Just one base apart from a much larger clone, this may be a read error. The chain uses TRBV6-6 and TRBJ2-6; the D gene is possibly TRBD1 (6 bases). This CDR3 comprises 15 residues. Germline V gene sequence: CDR1 MNHNY, CDR2 SVGAGI (reference sequence). V shed 11 bases and J shed 0 bases, with 14 bases lying between them. CDR3: CAAWDIGSGANVLTF. CDR3 DNA: TGTGCCGCCTGGGACATCGGCTCTGGGGCCAACGTCCTGACTTTC.